The 5 T cell receptor beta chains given below trace back to one sample, sequenced in a study of T cells after yellow fever vaccination. From the 5' RACE reads, TCRdb called clonotypes with MiXCR, one entry per CDR3 protein. The sample carries around 50,000 distinct CDR3 sequences, 7.4% recorded once. The sample was CD8+ T cells sorted from PBMCs, taken around 16 days after the first yellow fever vaccination. The source of these receptors is a man aged 18 to 29 who received the YFV17D yellow fever vaccine.

This chain joins TRBV4-2 and TRBJ2-1; perhaps D is TRBD1 or TRBD2 (7 bases each). Trimming took off 8 bases at V and 5 bases at J, with 16 bases between the two ends. The CDR3 loop spans 14 amino acids. Germline V gene data show CDR1 as LGHNA and CDR2 as YNFKEQ. The CDR3 sequence is CASGPGGQHNEQFF. The CDR3, as DNA: TGTGCCAGCGGCCCGGGGGGACAGCACAATGAGCAGTTCTTC.

This clonotype came up many times. The rearrangement links TRBV7-2 to TRBJ2-3; 7 bases agree with TRBD1. The germline V gene has CDR1 SGHTA and CDR2 FQGNSA. With 4 bases clipped from V and 5 bases from J, the junction kept 9 bases outside the gene matches. CDR3 length equals 15 residues. CDR3 protein: CASSYRQGLGDTQYF. In nucleotides, the CDR3 is TGTGCCAGCAGCTACAGACAGGGCCTGGGAGATACGCAGTATTTT. The whole variable domain, remainder taken from reference TRBV7-2 and TRBJ2-3, is GAGVSQSPSNKVTEKGKDVELRCDPISGHTALYWYRQSLGQGLEFLIYFQGNSAPDKSGLPSDRFSAERTGGSVSTLTIQRTQQEDSAVYLCASSYRQGLGDTQYFGPGTRLTVL.

As DNA, the CDR3 is TGTGCCAGCGGGACTACCGCCAATGAGCAGTTCTTC. Residues: CASGTTANEQFF. This chain joins TRBV6-2 or TRBV6-3 and TRBJ2-1, with 7 bases matching TRBD2. The germline V gene has CDR1 MNHEY and CDR2 SVGEGT. J was trimmed by 6 bases and V by 8 bases; bases with no gene match: 4. This CDR3 spans 12 amino acids.

This clonotype was observed at least ten times. The gene calls are TRBV7-9 and TRBJ2-1; D unresolved. Germline-derived CDR1 and CDR2 are SEHNR and FQNEAQ (reference sequence). The V end was cut by 1 base, the J end by 5 bases, with 6 bases between. The CDR3 has 13 residues. The CDR3 loop is CASSLVLNNEQFF. For the CDR3, the DNA is TGTGCCAGCAGCTTAGTACTTAACAATGAGCAGTTCTTC.

The sample holds many counts of this clonotype. V usage is TRBV10-3 and J usage is TRBJ2-7, with D tentatively TRBD1 (7 bases). CDR3 size: 15 residues. The germline V and J ends were trimmed by 3 bases and 7 bases, with 19 bases remaining between them. Germline lookup yields CDR1 ENHRY and CDR2 SYGVKD. For the CDR3, the DNA is TGTGCCATCAGTGACCCGCGGGACAGCCCAATGGAGCAGTACTTC. Translation: CAISDPRDSPMEQYF.